This T cell receptor beta chain was recovered during a study of CD8 T cells in Susac syndrome. Random hexamers primed reverse transcription of about 0.5 to 1 ug RNA. The authors amplified TCR beta CDR3 across 54 Vbeta and 13 Jbeta using immunoSEQ multiplex PCR. One entry per CDR3 protein results from TCRdb running MiXCR on the immunoSEQ multiplex PCR reads. The data contain around 140,000 distinct CDR3 sequences, approximately 95% of them singletons. This clonotype was obtained from a human donor in good health. Material for sequencing was CD4+ T cells from PBMCs.

The CDR3 DNA follows: TGTGCCAGCAGTTGGGGACAGAACTATGGCTACACCTTC. Translating it yields CASSWGQNYGYTF. The chain uses TRBV6-6 and TRBJ1-2; TRBD1 matches at 7 bases. V lost 4 bases, J lost 2 bases, and 1 base stayed unmatched. This CDR3 has 13 residues. From germline, CDR1 is MNHNY and CDR2 SVGAGI (reference sequence).